This section outlines one T cell receptor (beta chain) sequence together with its context. TCRdb called the RT-PCR reads again in MiXCR, with one record for every CDR3 protein. The table has more than 600,000 distinct CDR3 sequences, approximately 15% seen once. Germline V gene sequence: CDR1 DFQATT, CDR2 SNEGSKA (reference sequence). CDR3 length: 16 residues. V dropped 1 base and J dropped 1; count of bases not matched to a gene: 6. The genes are TRBV20-1 and TRBJ2-1; 8 nucleotides match TRBD2. The sequenced sample was memory CD4+ T cells from blood. The receptor was isolated from a female donor in good health, serving as a healthy control. The CDR3 region is CSARVSSGPSYNEQFF. The CDR3 DNA sequence: TGCAGTGCTAGAGTTTCTAGCGGGCCTTCCTACAATGAGCAGTTCTTC.